Sequencing of this T cell receptor (beta chain) was carried out in a study of early T cells in non-severe SARS-CoV-2 infection. The overall study: From unsorted whole blood, bulk RNA was sequenced, and the chains remained unpaired.

The protocol attached unique molecular identifiers to individual cDNA molecules. TCRdb analysed the 5' RACE reads with MiXCR anew, one entry per CDR3 protein. The table has tens of thousands of distinct CDR3 sequences, 5.8% seen once. This clonotype was counted many times. The antigen is undetermined. Germline V gene sequence: CDR1 MNHNS, CDR2 SASEGT. The CDR3 contains 14 residues. V was trimmed by 5 bases and J by 2 bases, leaving 11 bases between them. Study-wide findings and caveats: Lookups in VDJdb leaned toward anti-spike CD8 responses and missed private and CD4 specificities.

This TCR derives from an adult who was a healthcare worker with PCR-confirmed SARS-CoV-2 infection or an uninfected control (not recorded which). The V call is TRBV6-1, the J call TRBJ2-3, with TRBD1 as a possible D gene (5 bases). The sequenced sample was whole blood. The CDR3 loop is CASSLRTYTDTQYF. The CDR3 coding sequence is TGTGCCAGCAGTCTACGGACATACACAGATACGCAGTATTTT.